This T cell receptor (beta chain) derives from a study of blood T cell repertoires in COVID-19. Clones were sequenced by immunoSEQ multiplex PCR, and TCRdb holds only the in-frame ones, with some missing. The data show fewer than 100,000 clones, less than 85% seen once. The CDR3 covers 16 residues. J was trimmed by 8 bases and V by 1 base; bases with no gene match: 9. CDR1 and CDR2 (germline): MGHRA, YSYEKL. Sample share makes this clone medium-sized. This receptor was identified in a woman in her seventies with acute or convalescent COVID-19. The chain links TRBV4-1 to TRBJ1-4; TRBD1 matches 8 bases. Sequencing was performed on peripheral blood. CDR3 in amino acids: CASSQGGGQGSEKLFF. In DNA, the CDR3 is TGCGCCAGCAGCCAAGGAGGAGGACAGGGTAGCGAAAAACTGTTTTTT.